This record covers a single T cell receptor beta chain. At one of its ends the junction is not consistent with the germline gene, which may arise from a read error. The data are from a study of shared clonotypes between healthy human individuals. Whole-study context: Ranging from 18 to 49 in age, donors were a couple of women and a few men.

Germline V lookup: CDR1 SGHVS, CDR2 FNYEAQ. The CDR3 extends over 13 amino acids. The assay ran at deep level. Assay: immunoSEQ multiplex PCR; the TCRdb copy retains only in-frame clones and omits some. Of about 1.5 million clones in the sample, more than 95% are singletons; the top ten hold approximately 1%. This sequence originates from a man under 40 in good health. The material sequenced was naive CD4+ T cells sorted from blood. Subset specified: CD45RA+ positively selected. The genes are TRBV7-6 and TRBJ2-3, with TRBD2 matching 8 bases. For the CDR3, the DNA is TGTGCCAGCAGCCTAGCGGGCGCAGATACGCAGTATTTT. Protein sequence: CASSLAGADTQYF.